One sample yielded the 2 T cell receptor beta chains listed below, sequenced in a study of shared clonotypes between healthy human individuals. Sequencing used immunoSEQ multiplex PCR; TCRdb keeps in-frame clones, though not all of them. The table records about 2.4 million clones, roughly 93% of them present only once. What was sequenced was naive CD4+ T cells from PBMCs. Subset of the sample: CD45RA+ positively selected. The receptor set was obtained from a man between 18 and 29 years old in good health. Some clones in this sample may be carry-over from other donors' samples.

For this clone: This same CDR3 is encoded by further DNA sequences in the sample. The chain carries TRBV6-6 and TRBJ2-1; D gene ambiguous. The CDR3 is made up of 14 amino acids. V gave up 0 bases and J gave up 0 bases, with 3 bases separating them. The germline V gene encodes CDR1 MNHNY and CDR2 SVGAGI (reference sequence). The chain's CDR3 is CASSYSGSYNEQFF. The CDR3 bases are TGTGCCAGCAGTTACTCCGGCTCCTACAATGAGCAGTTCTTC.

This chain joins TRBV4-3 and TRBJ2-3; D call uncertain. The V end was cut by 0 bases, the J end by 1 base, with 23 bases between. The CDR3 covers 20 residues. Germline assignment: CDR1 LGHNA and CDR2 YSLEER. CDR3 DNA: TGCGCCAGCAGCCAAGAAGTGATCAGGAGTTACCCCTCCGGCACAGATACGCAGTATTTT. It codes for CASSQEVIRSYPSGTDTQYF.